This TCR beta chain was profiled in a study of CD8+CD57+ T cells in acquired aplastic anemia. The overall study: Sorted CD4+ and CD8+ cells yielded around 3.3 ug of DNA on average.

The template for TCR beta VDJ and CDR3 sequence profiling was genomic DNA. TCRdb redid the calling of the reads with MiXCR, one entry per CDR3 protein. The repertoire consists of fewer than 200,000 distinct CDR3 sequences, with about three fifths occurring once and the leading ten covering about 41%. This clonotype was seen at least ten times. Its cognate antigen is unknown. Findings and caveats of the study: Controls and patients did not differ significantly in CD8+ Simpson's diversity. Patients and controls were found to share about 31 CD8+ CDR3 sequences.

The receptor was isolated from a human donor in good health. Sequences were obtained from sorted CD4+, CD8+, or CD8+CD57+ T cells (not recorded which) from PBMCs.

The CDR3 reads CASSESSGELFF. Written as DNA, the CDR3 is TGTGCCAGCAGCGAGAGCTCCGGGGAGCTGTTTTTT. The chain employs TRBV9 and TRBJ2-2; D call uncertain. The CDR3 length is 12 residues. Germline-derived CDR1 and CDR2 are SGDLS and YYNGEE. Deletions cut 3 bases from V and 6 bases from J, with 6 bases between.